This record concerns one T cell receptor beta chain sequence. The antigen is undetermined. The data were taken from a study of cytomegalovirus exposure and HLA in healthy donors. Study outcomes and limitations: There were some V segments, including TRBV6-2 and TRBV6-3, excluded as indistinguishable. In a later analysis, DRB1 alleles had the most associated TCRs; HLA-C alleles the fewest.

Amplification used 60 Vbeta primers and 13 Jbeta primers. Generated by immunoSEQ multiplex PCR, the TCRdb table keeps only in-frame clones and is missing some. Of under 200,000 clones listed, roughly 80% were seen once; the top ten hold roughly 5%. Per germline, CDR1 DFQATT and CDR2 SNEGSKA (reference sequence). The CDR3 consists of 11 residues. V was cut by 0 bases and J by 5 bases, with 4 bases left in between. Specimen: PBMCs. This sequence originates from a man in his forties in good health and CMV-seronegative. The chain carries TRBV20-1 and TRBJ2-5; D unclear. The CDR3 region is CSARDSETQYF. CDR3 nucleotides: TGCAGTGCTAGAGACAGTGAGACCCAGTACTTC.